Presented here are 19 T cell receptor beta chains from one specimen sequenced in a study of tissue T cells after allogeneic stem cell transplantation. Measured with immunoSEQ multiplex PCR; TCRdb has only the in-frame clones, and not every one. The data contain a few thousand clones, 63% of them seen just once; the ten biggest clones take up over 15%. The starting material was tissue from the esophagus, obtained at autopsy. All receptors come from a female donor older than 55 with lung cancer.

CDR3 DNA: TGTGCCAGCAGCCAAGCCTTTAGAAACAGGGTAGGTCGGGATGGCTACACCTTC. Its translation: CASSQAFRNRVGRDGYTF. J is TRBJ1-2 and V is TRBV4-2; TRBD1 is a possible D gene (6 bases). CDR1 and CDR2 from the germline V gene are LGHNA and YNFKEQ. V gave up 1 base and J gave up 6 bases, with 24 bases separating them. The CDR3 sequence is 18 residues long.

This clone was recorded only once. The chain employs TRBV29-1 and TRBJ1-2; 9 bases match TRBD1. Germline-derived CDR1 and CDR2 are SQVTM and ANQGSEA. The CDR3 loop spans 12 amino acids. The V gene end was trimmed by 6 bases and the J gene end by 8 bases; junction bases not matched to a gene: 7. The CDR3 loop is CSVWGQGEGYTF. The CDR3 bases are TGCAGCGTGTGGGGACAGGGTGAAGGCTACACCTTC.

This clone was detected a few times. This sequence joins TRBV15 and TRBJ2-7, with D tentatively TRBD2 (6 bases). Germline V gives CDR1 LNHNV, CDR2 YYDKDF (reference sequence). Trimming took 3 bases from V and 3 from J, leaving 15 bases between them. This CDR3 has 15 amino acids. The CDR3 protein is CATSRTRDSFYEQYF. The CDR3 nucleotides read TGTGCCACCAGCAGGACCCGGGACTCCTTCTACGAGCAGTACTTC.

The chain carries TRBV5-5 and TRBJ2-5, with a possible D match to TRBD2 (5 bases). Germline loops: CDR1 SGHKS, CDR2 YYEKEE (reference sequence). CDR3 size: 12 residues. Trimming stripped 6 bases from V and 7 bases from J, with 13 bases between. The CDR3 sequence: CASTYSAGTQYF. Written as DNA, the CDR3 is TGTGCCAGCACCTACAGTGCGGGGACCCAGTACTTC.

This clone was observed a handful of times. CDR3 amino acids: CASSLTGYGYTF. CDR3 nucleotides: TGTGCCAGCAGCTTAACAGGCTATGGCTACACCTTC. J is TRBJ1-2 and V is TRBV13, with D possibly TRBD1 on 5 matching bases. Trimming removed 2 bases at V and 4 bases at J, with 5 bases between. Germline lookup yields CDR1 PRHDT and CDR2 FYEKMQ (reference sequence). This CDR3 region has 12 residues.

The chain has TRBV4-2 and TRBJ2-2; TRBD2 aligns across 7 bases. V trimming: 5 bases; J trimming: 4 bases; junction bases outside the gene matches: 13. Germline-derived CDR1 and CDR2 are LGHNA and YNFKEQ. This CDR3 comprises 17 residues. The CDR3 spells CASSSRGRGEGTGELFF. The DNA for the CDR3 is TGTGCCAGCAGCTCACGGGGCCGGGGGGAGGGCACCGGGGAGCTGTTTTTT.

This clone turned up a few times. The chain links TRBV7-3 to TRBJ1-1; D gene ambiguous. The germline V gene encodes CDR1 SGHTA and CDR2 FQGTGA. V lost 5 bases and J lost 0, with 13 bases in between. There are 15 residues in the CDR3. The CDR3 coding sequence is TGTGCCAGCAGCCCCACGGGGAGCATGAACACTGAAGCTTTCTTT. Residues: CASSPTGSMNTEAFF.

This chain links TRBV5-1 with TRBJ1-2; TRBD1 matches 9 bases. V was clipped by 0 bases and J by 4 bases; unmatched bases: 7. From germline, CDR1 is SGHRS and CDR2 YFSETQ. The CDR3 length is 16 residues. The chain's CDR3 is CASSLGGRDRAYGYTF. The CDR3 DNA follows: TGCGCCAGCAGCTTGGGGGGACGGGACAGGGCCTATGGCTACACCTTC.

The V call is TRBV10-3, the J call TRBJ2-1, with TRBD2 matching 14 bases. This CDR3 is 14 amino acids long. V lost 7 bases and J lost 9; bases outside the gene matches: 5. The V gene's germline CDR1 is ENHRY and CDR2 SYGVKD. CDR3 bases: TGTGCCATCAAGACTAGCGGGAGGGCAGGTGAGCAGTTCTTC. Translated: CAIKTSGRAGEQFF.

The rearrangement links TRBV7-2 to TRBJ1-1, with TRBD1 matching over 7 bases. CDR1 and CDR2 (germline): SGHTA, FQGNSA. J was trimmed by 4 bases and V by 6 bases; bases with no gene match: 11. This CDR3 has 15 amino acids. CDR3 residues: CASSEWTGTSTEAFF. Written as DNA, the CDR3 is TGTGCCAGCAGTGAATGGACAGGAACAAGCACTGAAGCTTTCTTT.

The chain employs TRBV7-2 and TRBJ2-7, with D uncertain. The V gene lost 4 bases and the J gene lost 7 bases, with 14 bases spanning the gap. Germline values: CDR1 SGHTA, CDR2 FQGNSA. The CDR3 length is 13 residues. Written as DNA, the CDR3 is TGTGCCAGCAGCTGGACCCTCGGGCGGGAGCAGTACTTC. It codes for CASSWTLGREQYF.

This clone has just a few counts. The chain recombines TRBV4-2 with TRBJ1-2, with 9 bases fitting TRBD1. The V gene end was trimmed by 0 bases and the J gene end by 7 bases; junction bases not matched to a gene: 6. CDR3 size: 15 residues. The germline gives CDR1 LGHNA, CDR2 YNFKEQ. The CDR3 loop reads CASSQDGQGHLGYTF. In DNA, the CDR3 is TGTGCCAGCAGCCAAGACGGACAGGGGCATCTTGGCTACACCTTC.

The J gene is TRBJ2-1, the V gene TRBV27; the D gene is possibly TRBD2 (6 bases). V lost 1 base and J 0 bases, leaving 16 bases between the germline ends. In germline, CDR1 is MNHEY, CDR2 SMNVEV (reference sequence). CDR3 size: 18 residues. In DNA, the CDR3 is TGTGCCAGCAGTTTATACCCTAGGGGAGGAAGCTCCTACAATGAGCAGTTCTTC. It yields the protein CASSLYPRGGSSYNEQFF.

This clone is a singleton in its sample. CDR3 residues: CASSGGAANEQFF. The DNA of the CDR3 is TGTGCCAGCAGCGGGGGGGCAGCCAATGAGCAGTTCTTC. The chain joins TRBV9 to TRBJ2-1; D possibly matches TRBD1 or TRBD2 (6 bases each). The germline V gene encodes CDR1 SGDLS and CDR2 YYNGEE. This CDR3 contains 13 residues. The V gene lost 3 bases and the J gene lost 6 bases, with 10 bases spanning the gap. Full variable domain (rest looked up from reference TRBV9 and TRBJ2-1): DSGVTQTPKHLITATGQRVTLRCSPRSGDLSVYWYQQSLDQGLQFLIQYYNGEERAKGNILERFSAQQFPDLHSELNLSSLELGDSALYFCASSGGAANEQFFGPGTRLTVL.

This clone has just a few counts. This sequence joins TRBV7-2 and TRBJ2-7, with TRBD2 matching over 8 bases. In germline, CDR1 is SGHTA, CDR2 FQGNSA. V dropped 6 bases and J dropped 3; count of bases not matched to a gene: 7. The CDR3 extends over 14 amino acids. The CDR3 protein is CASSPKRGIYEQYF. As DNA, the CDR3 is TGTGCCAGCAGTCCAAAGCGGGGGATCTACGAGCAGTACTTC.

This rearrangement joins TRBV2 to TRBJ1-2, with no clear D. The CDR3 extends over 15 amino acids. V lost 8 bases, J lost 2 bases, and 18 bases lay in between. CDR1 is SNHLY and CDR2 is FYNNEI in the germline V gene. CDR3 in amino acids: CASLVGEVGNYGYTF. In DNA form, the CDR3 reads TGTGCCAGCCTCGTCGGGGAGGTCGGGAACTATGGCTACACCTTC.

J is TRBJ1-5 and V is TRBV19; perhaps TRBD1 as D (5 bases). The germline V and J ends were trimmed by 5 bases and 0 bases, with 20 bases remaining between them. CDR1 and CDR2 from the germline V gene are LNHDA and SQIVND (reference sequence). The CDR3 extends over 18 amino acids. Here the CDR3 DNA reads TGTGCCAGTAGTCCCGACAAGGGGAAGCTGTATAGCAATCAGCCCCAGCATTTT. Residues: CASSPDKGKLYSNQPQHF.

The rearrangement joins TRBV7-3 to TRBJ2-6; 7 positions match TRBD1. Germline V gives CDR1 SGHTA, CDR2 FQGTGA. The ends lost 5 bases at V and 4 bases at J; junction bases unmatched: 5. This CDR3 has 15 residues. CDR3 sequence reads: CASSPTGVGANVLTF. The CDR3 DNA sequence: TGTGCCAGCAGCCCAACAGGGGTAGGGGCCAACGTCCTGACTTTC. Together with reference TRBV7-3 and TRBJ2-6, the CDR3 gives the full variable domain: GAGVSQTPSNKVTEKGKYVELRCDPISGHTALYWYRQSLGQGPEFLIYFQGTGAADDSGLPNDRFFAVRPEGSVSTLKIQRTERGDSAVYLCASSPTGVGANVLTFGAGSRLTVL.

In this sample, this clone turned up a few times. The V call is TRBV7-6, the J call TRBJ2-6; no definite D call. The CDR3 totals 14 residues. Germline V gene sequence: CDR1 SGHVS, CDR2 FNYEAQ. Trimming left V 5 bases short and J 6 bases short, with 11 bases between. CDR3 loop: CASSPLGEANVLTF. Written as DNA, the CDR3 is TGTGCCAGCAGCCCCTTGGGTGAGGCCAACGTCCTGACTTTC. Combining the CDR3 with reference TRBV7-6 and TRBJ2-6 gives the whole variable domain GAGVSQSPRYKVTKRGQDVALRCDPISGHVSLYWYRQALGQGPEFLTYFNYEAQQDKSGLPNDRFSAERPEGSISTLTIQRTEQRDSAMYRCASSPLGEANVLTFGAGSRLTVL.